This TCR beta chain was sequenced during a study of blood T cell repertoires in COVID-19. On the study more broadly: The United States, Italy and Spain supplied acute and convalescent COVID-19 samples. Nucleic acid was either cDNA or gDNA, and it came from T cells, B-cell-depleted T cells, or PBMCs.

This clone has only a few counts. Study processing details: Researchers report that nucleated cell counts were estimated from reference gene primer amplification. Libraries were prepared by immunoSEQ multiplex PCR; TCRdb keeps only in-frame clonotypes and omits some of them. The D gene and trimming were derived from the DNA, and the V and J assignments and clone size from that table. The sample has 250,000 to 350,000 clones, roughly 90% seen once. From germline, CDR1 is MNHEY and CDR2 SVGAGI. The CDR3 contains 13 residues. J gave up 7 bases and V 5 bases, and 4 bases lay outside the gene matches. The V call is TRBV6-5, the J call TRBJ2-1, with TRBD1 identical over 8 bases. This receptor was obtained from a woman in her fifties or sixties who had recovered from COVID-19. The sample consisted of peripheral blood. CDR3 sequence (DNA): TGTGCCAGCAGTCGGACAGGGTGGAATGAGCAGTTCTTC. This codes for CASSRTGWNEQFF.